This entry is about one TCR beta chain. Antigen specificity is unknown. This CDR3 is 15 amino acids long. Germline V gives CDR1 LNHDA, CDR2 SQIVND (reference sequence). The J segment lost 2 bases and the V segment lost 5 bases, leaving 5 bases of the junction unmatched. Some clones are missing from TCRdb's copy, which holds only in-frame ones; the method was immunoSEQ multiplex PCR. The repertoire holds 75,000 to 90,000 clones, with over 75% as singletons. The data are from a study of T cell responses to AZD1222 COVID-19 vaccine. Study-wide findings and caveats: Seropositive AZD1222 recipients at baseline numbered only five or six. Clonal diversity was possibly underestimated, and the donors were mostly white British, with more females.

This TCR was sampled from an adult who received the AZD1222 COVID-19 vaccine. The source material was peripheral blood, sampled 28 days after the second AZD1222 dose. The chain uses TRBV19 and TRBJ2-1, with 8 bases that match TRBD2. The CDR3 loop is CASSPSGSTYNEQFF. The CDR3 bases are TGTGCCAGTAGTCCCAGCGGGAGTACCTACAATGAGCAGTTCTTC. Supplemented by reference TRBV19 and TRBJ2-1, the full variable domain reads DGGITQSPKYLFRKEGQNVTLSCEQNLNHDAMYWYRQDPGQGLRLIYYSQIVNDFQKGDIAEGYSVSREKKESFPLTVTSAQKNPTAFYLCASSPSGSTYNEQFFGPGTRLTVL.